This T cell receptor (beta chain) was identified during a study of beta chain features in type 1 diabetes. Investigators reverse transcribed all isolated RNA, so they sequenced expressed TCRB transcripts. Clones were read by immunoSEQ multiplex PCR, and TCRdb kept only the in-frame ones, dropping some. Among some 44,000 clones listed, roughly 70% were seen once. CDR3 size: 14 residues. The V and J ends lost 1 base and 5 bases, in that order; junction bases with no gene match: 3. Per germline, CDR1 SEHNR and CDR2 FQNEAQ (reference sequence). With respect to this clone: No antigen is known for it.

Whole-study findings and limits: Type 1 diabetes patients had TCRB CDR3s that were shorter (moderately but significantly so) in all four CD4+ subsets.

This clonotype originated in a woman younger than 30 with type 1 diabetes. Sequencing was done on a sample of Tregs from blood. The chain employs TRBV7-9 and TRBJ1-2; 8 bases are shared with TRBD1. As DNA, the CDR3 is TGTGCCAGCAGCTTAGTGTGGACAGGGTATGGCTACACCTTC. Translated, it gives CASSLVWTGYGYTF.